This T cell receptor (beta chain) was profiled in a study of blood T cells in healthy people across ages. Trimming left V 5 bases short and J 0 bases short, with 14 bases between. Germline V CDR1 and CDR2: DFQATT, SNEGSKA (reference sequence). This CDR3 is 15 amino acids long. A second PCR of about 7 to 12 cycles used a sample-barcoded 5' primer and a J-beta primer mix. In TCRdb, the 5' RACE reads were re-called with MiXCR into one record per CDR3 protein. The table shows roughly 1,800,000 distinct CDR3 sequences, with roughly 50% occurring only once. The chain joins TRBV20-1 to TRBJ2-1; D is unclear. This receptor was taken from a woman between 40 and 55 years old in good health. Sequencing was done on a sample of blood. CDR3 sequence (DNA): TGCAGTGCTCCTACCGTTGATAGCTCCTACAATGAGCAGTTCTTC. Its translation: CSAPTVDSSYNEQFF.